Following are 22 T cell receptor beta chains from one sample sequenced in a study of CXCR3-negative and CXCR3-positive naive CD8 T cells. Study outcomes and limitations: In CXCR3-positive naive cells, the TRB CDR3s were more hydrophobic than in CXCR3-negative naive cells.

Antigens of these TCRs are unknown. The libraries of TRB cDNA were prepared using 5' RACE with UMI labels. TCRdb reprocessed the 5' RACE reads and stores each CDR3 protein as one record, lacking DNA. Here the sample table reports roughly 100,000 distinct CDR3 sequences. The specimen sequenced was naive CXCR3+ CD8+ T cells from blood. Subset noted: CD45RO-CCR7+CD27+CD95- naive CD8+ T cells expressing CXCR3 (TNR3+). These TCRs come from a human donor in good health. Some clones in this sample may be carry-over from other donors' samples.

The rearrangement uses TRBV7-6 and TRBJ1-2; checking the TCRdb D call of TRBD1 is not possible without DNA. Germline V gives CDR1 SGHVS, CDR2 FNYEAQ. The CDR3 runs 16 residues. Here the CDR3 reads CASSPTLGASNYGYTF.

V and J are TRBV29-1 and TRBJ1-2; TCRdb returns TRBD1, unconfirmable since there is no DNA. The CDR3 has 16 residues. Germline V lookup: CDR1 SQVTM, CDR2 ANQGSEA. Here the CDR3 reads CSVGPEKQGFSDGYTF. The whole variable domain, filled in from reference TRBV29-1 and TRBJ1-2, reads SAVISQKPSRDICQRGTSLTIQCQVDSQVTMMFWYRQQPGQSLTLIATANQGSEATYESGFVIDKFPISRPNLTFSTLTVSNMSPEDSSIYLCSVGPEKQGFSDGYTFGSGTRLTVV.

V and J are TRBV7-2 and TRBJ2-7. This CDR3 is built from 12 residues. Germline V gene lookup returns CDR1 SGHTA and CDR2 FQGNSA. CDR3 protein: CASSLWGYEQYF. Full variable domain (outside the CDR3, taken from reference TRBV7-2 and TRBJ2-7): GAGVSQSPSNKVTEKGKDVELRCDPISGHTALYWYRQSLGQGLEFLIYFQGNSAPDKSGLPSDRFSAERTGGSVSTLTIQRTQQEDSAVYLCASSLWGYEQYFGPGTRLTVT.

The chain has TRBV27 and TRBJ1-2. This CDR3 region has 13 residues. From germline, CDR1 is MNHEY and CDR2 SMNVEV (reference sequence). CDR3 loop: CASSFSETYGYTF.

The J gene is TRBJ2-1, the V gene TRBV4-1; TCRdb proposes TRBD2, but this gene call is untestable without DNA. Germline V gene data show CDR1 as MGHRA and CDR2 as YSYEKL. The CDR3 extends over 18 amino acids. CDR3 sequence reads: CASSQVSPASGRLNEQFF.

The chain joins TRBV7-3 to TRBJ2-1; the D gene TCRdb calls, TRBD2, cannot be checked with no DNA. The V gene's germline CDR1 is SGHTA and CDR2 FQGTGA. The CDR3 totals 15 residues. The CDR3 reads CASSLMAGGRNEQFF.

The chain combines TRBV29-1 with TRBJ2-7; the TCRdb D gene call, TRBD2, has no DNA to confirm it. Germline loops: CDR1 SQVTM, CDR2 ANQGSEA. There are 15 residues in the CDR3. CDR3 loop: CSVEDTLREYNEQYF.

V gene TRBV7-9 combines with J gene TRBJ1-1; the D call of TRBD1 rests on TCRdb alone, since no DNA is present to check it. In germline, CDR1 is SEHNR, CDR2 FQNEAQ (reference sequence). CDR3 length: 13 amino acids. CDR3 in amino acids: CASRFTGDTEAFF.

J is TRBJ2-3 and V is TRBV19; the TCRdb call, TRBD1, lacks DNA for checking. The CDR3 is 16 residues long. In germline, CDR1 is LNHDA, CDR2 SQIVND (reference sequence). CDR3 sequence reads: CASSSPFDPGTDTQYF.

The chain is built from TRBV10-3 and TRBJ1-4; TCRdb outputs TRBD1, but without DNA this stays unchecked. Germline loops: CDR1 ENHRY, CDR2 SYGVKD. This CDR3 is built from 20 residues. This CDR3 reads CAISVVWTGGNEATNEKLFF.

The chain links TRBV28 to TRBJ2-1; the TRBD2 assignment by TCRdb is unverifiable without DNA. The CDR3 runs to 17 residues. From germline, CDR1 is MDHEN and CDR2 SYDVKM. The chain's CDR3 is CASSLPIGAGDLDGQFF.

The chain links TRBV5-1 to TRBJ2-7. CDR3 size: 13 residues. Per germline, CDR1 SGHRS and CDR2 YFSETQ. The CDR3 is CASSLDGVYEQYF.

The rearrangement uses TRBV28 and TRBJ2-7; there is no DNA to check the TCRdb D call of TRBD2. CDR3 length: 12 residues. Germline CDR1 is MDHEN and CDR2 is SYDVKM. CDR3 protein: CATGRIGPTQYF. Based on the CDR3 plus reference TRBV28 and TRBJ2-7, the full variable domain is DVKVTQSSRYLVKRTGEKVFLECVQDMDHENMFWYRQDPGLGLRLIYFSYDVKMKEKGDIPEGYSVSREKKERFSLILESASTNQTSMYLCATGRIGPTQYFGPGTRLTVT.

V usage is TRBV4-3 and J usage is TRBJ1-1. The germline gives CDR1 LGHNA, CDR2 YSLEER. This CDR3 is built from 15 residues. The CDR3 is CASSQDGTANTEAFF.

The V call is TRBV7-9, the J call TRBJ2-1; TCRdb designates TRBD2, a call that cannot be tested without DNA. This CDR3 has 14 amino acids. Germline V lookup: CDR1 SEHNR, CDR2 FQNEAQ (reference sequence). Here the CDR3 reads CASSLGTSVNEQFF.

The V call is TRBV28, the J call TRBJ2-7; TCRdb's D gene call, TRBD2, goes unchecked for lack of DNA. This CDR3 comprises 15 residues. Germline CDR1 and CDR2: MDHEN and SYDVKM. The CDR3 spells CSSSPRQGTTYEQYF.

The chain links TRBV2 to TRBJ2-1. The CDR3 loop spans 14 amino acids. Germline V lookup: CDR1 SNHLY, CDR2 FYNNEI. CDR3 amino acids: CASSDMSSYNEQFF.

The V call is TRBV5-6, the J call TRBJ2-7; TCRdb's D gene call, TRBD1, goes unchecked for lack of DNA. The CDR3 has 13 residues. Germline-derived CDR1 and CDR2 are SGHDT and YYEEEE. The CDR3 region is CASSQTAYYEQYF.

V is TRBV29-1 and J is TRBJ2-3; TCRdb's assignment of TRBD1 cannot be checked, as there is no DNA. Germline assignment: CDR1 SQVTM and CDR2 ANQGSEA. The CDR3 length is 15 residues. CDR3 sequence: CSVAGGDRSTDTQYF.

This rearrangement joins TRBV29-1 to TRBJ2-1; TCRdb lists TRBD1, though no DNA is available to test this call. The germline V gene encodes CDR1 SQVTM and CDR2 ANQGSEA. The CDR3 sequence is 13 residues long. CDR3 residues: CSVSPGQGNEQFF.

V usage is TRBV30 and J usage is TRBJ2-7. The CDR3 runs to 13 residues. The germline CDR1 and CDR2 sequences are GTSNPN and SVGIG (reference sequence). The CDR3 protein is CAWRDRSSYEQYF.

This chain uses TRBV6-6 with TRBJ2-5; checking the TCRdb D call of TRBD2 is not possible without DNA. Germline CDR1 is MNHNY and CDR2 is SVGAGI (reference sequence). CDR3 size: 14 residues. The CDR3 sequence: CASTELEEEETQYF.